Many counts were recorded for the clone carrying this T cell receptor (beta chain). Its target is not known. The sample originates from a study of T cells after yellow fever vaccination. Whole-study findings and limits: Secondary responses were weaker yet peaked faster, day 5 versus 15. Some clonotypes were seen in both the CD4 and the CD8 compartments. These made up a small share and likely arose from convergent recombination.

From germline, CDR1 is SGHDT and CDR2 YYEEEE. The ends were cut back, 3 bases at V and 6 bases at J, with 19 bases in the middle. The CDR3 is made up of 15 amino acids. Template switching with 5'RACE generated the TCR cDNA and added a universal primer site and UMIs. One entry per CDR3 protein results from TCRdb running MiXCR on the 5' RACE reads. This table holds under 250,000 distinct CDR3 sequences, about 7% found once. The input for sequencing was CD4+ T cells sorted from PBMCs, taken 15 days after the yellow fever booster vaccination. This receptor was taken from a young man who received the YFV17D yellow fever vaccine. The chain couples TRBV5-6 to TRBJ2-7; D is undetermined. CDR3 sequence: CASSSYNLIVAEQYF. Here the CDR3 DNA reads TGTGCCAGCAGCTCCTACAACCTAATCGTCGCCGAGCAGTACTTC.